The 18 T cell receptor beta chains listed next were all sequenced from one sample in a study of shared clonotypes between healthy human individuals. The protocol was immunoSEQ multiplex PCR, while the TCRdb copy is restricted to in-frame clones and leaves out a portion. The top ten hold 1.2% of the sample, which has 1.5 million to 2.5 million clones, about 95% seen once. CD45RO negativity and positive selection for CCR7 defined naive CD8 cells, a population that excluded terminally differentiated effector memory CD45RA+ cells. Sequencing input: naive CD8+ T cells sorted from blood. The receptor source for this set is a man in his late teens or twenties in good health.

The chain joins TRBV29-1 to TRBJ1-3, with D maybe TRBD1 (6 bases). Germline V lookup: CDR1 SQVTM, CDR2 ANQGSEA. The CDR3 consists of 13 residues. Deletions cut 4 bases from V and 2 bases from J, with 9 bases between. As DNA, the CDR3 is TGCAGCGTTGTGTCAGGGGCTGGAAACACCATATATTTT. It codes for CSVVSGAGNTIYF.

The chain is built from TRBV13 and TRBJ2-7; the D gene is possibly TRBD1 (6 bases). Deletions cut 2 bases from V and 3 bases from J, with 11 bases between. The germline gives CDR1 PRHDT, CDR2 FYEKMQ (reference sequence). This CDR3 region has 14 residues. The CDR3: CASSLSDRIYEQYF. The CDR3, as DNA: TGTGCCAGCAGCTTAAGTGACAGGATCTACGAGCAGTACTTC.

V is TRBV6-1 and J is TRBJ1-2, with D possibly being TRBD1 (6 bases). Between the trimmed V and J ends, which lost 10 bases and 5 bases, there was a span of 14 bases. The CDR3 has 12 amino acids. Germline CDR1 MNHNS, CDR2 SASEGT. Here the CDR3 reads CATRGEVYGYTF. The CDR3 nucleotides are TGTGCCACGAGGGGGGAAGTTTATGGCTACACCTTC.

This clone has a single count. The CDR3 DNA reads TGTGCCAGCAGCGCCAGGGAGTTGGGAAACACCATATATTTT. This sequence encodes CASSARELGNTIYF. The rearrangement joins TRBV9 to TRBJ1-3; perhaps TRBD1 as D (5 bases). The CDR3 runs 14 residues. Trimming cost V 3 bases and J 4 bases, with 11 bases left between them. Germline values: CDR1 SGDLS, CDR2 YYNGEE.

As for this clone: Additional DNA sequences in this sample encode the identical CDR3. The V gene is TRBV4-2, the J gene TRBJ1-3; D is possibly TRBD1 (5 bases). The CDR3 is made up of 18 amino acids. V gave up 3 bases and J gave up 2 bases, with 20 bases separating them. In germline, CDR1 is LGHNA, CDR2 YNFKEQ. The CDR3 coding sequence is TGTGCCAGCAGCCAGGAGGGTCCCGGGGCGGGTGCTGGAAACACCATATATTTT. This gives the protein CASSQEGPGAGAGNTIYF.

The chain is built from TRBV7-9 and TRBJ2-3, with D perhaps TRBD2 (6 bases). Trimming took off 5 bases at V and 5 bases at J, with 17 bases between the two ends. Germline V gene lookup returns CDR1 SEHNR and CDR2 FQNEAQ (reference sequence). The CDR3 is 15 residues long. The CDR3 is CASSLKVDSGDTQYF. In DNA, the CDR3 is TGTGCCAGCAGCCTCAAGGTGGATAGCGGAGATACGCAGTATTTT.

This clone came up once. This rearrangement joins TRBV5-6 to TRBJ2-1, with 7 bases that match TRBD2. Germline CDR1 and CDR2: SGHDT and YYEEEE. J was trimmed by 0 bases and V by 2 bases; bases with no gene match: 14. This CDR3 comprises 19 residues. CDR3 bases: TGTGCCAGCAGCTTCCCCTTACTTACGGGAGGAAGCTCCTACAATGAGCAGTTCTTC. Translated: CASSFPLLTGGSSYNEQFF.

J is TRBJ2-2 and V is TRBV2; D uncertain. In germline, CDR1 is SNHLY, CDR2 FYNNEI. V lost 3 bases and J lost 5, with 10 bases in between. The CDR3 is 14 amino acids. CDR3 sequence reads: CASSEPLTTGELFF. CDR3 DNA sequence: TGTGCCAGCAGTGAGCCATTAACGACCGGGGAGCTGTTTTTT.

J is TRBJ2-7 and V is TRBV4-2; D is ambiguous. The germline V gene has CDR1 LGHNA and CDR2 YNFKEQ. This CDR3 has 13 residues. V gave up 0 bases and J gave up 3 bases, with 6 bases separating them. CDR3 coding DNA: TGTGCCAGCAGCCAAGAACGTCGCTACGAGCAGTACTTC. It codes for CASSQERRYEQYF.

CDR3 coding DNA: TGTGCCAGCAGCTTAGAGATTTCGGGAACCTACGAGCAGTACTTC. The encoded protein is CASSLEISGTYEQYF. The J gene is TRBJ2-7, the V gene TRBV11-2, with D tentatively TRBD2 (5 bases). The CDR3 is 15 amino acids. The germline gives CDR1 SGHAT, CDR2 FQNNGV. V shed 0 bases and J shed 2 bases, with 11 bases lying between them.

V and J are TRBV15 and TRBJ2-7; D is undetermined. The germline V gene encodes CDR1 LNHNV and CDR2 YYDKDF (reference sequence). The CDR3 is made up of 14 amino acids. Trimming shortened V by 0 bases and J by 2 bases, and 8 bases separated the two germline ends. The DNA of the CDR3 is TGTGCCACCAGCAGAGATCGCGTCCCCTACGAGCAGTACTTC. Its protein is CATSRDRVPYEQYF.

The genes are TRBV11-2 and TRBJ2-5, with no clear D. V was cut by 4 bases and J by 2 bases, with 11 bases left in between. Germline-derived CDR1 and CDR2 are SGHAT and FQNNGV. This CDR3 spans 14 amino acids. CDR3 sequence: CASSSTDTQETQYF. The CDR3 DNA is TGTGCCAGCAGCTCTACAGATACTCAAGAGACCCAGTACTTC.

CDR3 protein: CASSDRLAGGASTDTQYF. As DNA, the CDR3 is TGTGCCAGCAGTGACCGACTAGCGGGGGGTGCTAGCACAGATACGCAGTATTTT. The chain is built from TRBV2 and TRBJ2-3; 13 bases agree with TRBD2. V dropped 3 bases and J dropped 0; count of bases not matched to a gene: 6. The CDR3 is 18 amino acids. Germline CDR1 is SNHLY and CDR2 is FYNNEI.

The V call is TRBV28, the J call TRBJ1-2, with a possible D match to TRBD1 (6 bases). The germline V and J ends were trimmed by 6 bases and 7 bases, with 15 bases remaining between them. The germline V gene has CDR1 MDHEN and CDR2 SYDVKM. The CDR3 is made up of 13 amino acids. CDR3: CASSEDSPGGYTF. As DNA, the CDR3 is TGTGCCAGCAGCGAGGACAGTCCGGGTGGCTACACCTTC.

In regard to this clone: Other DNA sequences within the sample encode an identical CDR3. V gene TRBV11-2 combines with J gene TRBJ2-7, with D unclear. Germline CDR1 reads SGHAT; CDR2 reads FQNNGV. V was trimmed by 1 base and J by 2 bases, leaving 6 bases between them. The CDR3 extends over 13 amino acids. The CDR3 coding sequence is TGTGCCAGCAGCTTAGGGTCAGCCTACGAGCAGTACTTC. Protein sequence: CASSLGSAYEQYF.

This chain connects TRBV9 to TRBJ1-3, with 7 bases that match TRBD1. In germline, CDR1 is SGDLS, CDR2 YYNGEE. V dropped 0 bases and J dropped 0; count of bases not matched to a gene: 3. The CDR3 contains 16 residues. CDR3 amino acids: CASSVDRQGSGNTIYF. CDR3 sequence (DNA): TGTGCCAGCAGCGTAGATCGACAGGGCTCTGGAAACACCATATATTTT.

The chain uses TRBV5-1 and TRBJ2-7, with 7 nucleotides matching TRBD1. Looked up from germline, CDR1 is SGHRS and CDR2 is YFSETQ. This CDR3 region has 15 residues. V trimming: 4 bases; J trimming: 2 bases; junction bases outside the gene matches: 9. The CDR3 nucleotides are TGCGCCAGCAGCGCCGGGACAGATATTCCCTACGAGCAGTACTTC. Translating it yields CASSAGTDIPYEQYF. Supplemented by reference TRBV5-1 and TRBJ2-7, the full variable domain reads KAGVTQTPRYLIKTRGQQVTLSCSPISGHRSVSWYQQTPGQGLQFLFEYFSETQRNKGNFPGRFSGRQFSNSRSEMNVSTLELGDSALYLCASSAGTDIPYEQYFGPGTRLTVT.

The chain couples TRBV9 to TRBJ2-7; TRBD2 matches 9 bases. The CDR3 is 13 amino acids. The trim removed 7 bases at V and 4 bases at J, leaving 6 bases unmatched. Germline CDR1 is SGDLS and CDR2 is YYNGEE. CDR3 sequence (DNA): TGTGCCAGCGGCGCGGGAGGGGCTTACGAGCAGTACTTC. Translation gives CASGAGGAYEQYF.